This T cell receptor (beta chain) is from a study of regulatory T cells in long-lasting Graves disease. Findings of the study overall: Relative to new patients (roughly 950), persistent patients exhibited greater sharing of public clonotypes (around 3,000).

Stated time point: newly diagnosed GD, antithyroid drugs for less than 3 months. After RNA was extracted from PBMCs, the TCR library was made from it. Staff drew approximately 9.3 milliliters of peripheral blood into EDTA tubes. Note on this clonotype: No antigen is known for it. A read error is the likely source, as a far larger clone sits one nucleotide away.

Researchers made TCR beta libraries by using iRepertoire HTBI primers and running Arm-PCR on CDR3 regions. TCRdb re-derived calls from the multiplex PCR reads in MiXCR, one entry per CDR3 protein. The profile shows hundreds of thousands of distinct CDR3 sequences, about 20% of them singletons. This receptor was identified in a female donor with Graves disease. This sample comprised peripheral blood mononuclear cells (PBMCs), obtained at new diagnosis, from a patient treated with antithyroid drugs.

The CDR3 sequence: CASSTPGSGHPYEQYF. Here the CDR3 DNA reads TGTGCCAGCAGTACGCCCGGCTCAGGTCACCCCTACGAGCAGTACTTC. The J gene is TRBJ2-3, the V gene TRBV11-2; unclear D gene. The end of the DNA fits TRBJ2-7 better, so the J call may be wrong. The CDR3 sequence is 16 residues long. Germline assignment: CDR1 SGHAT and CDR2 FQNNGV.